This T cell receptor (beta chain) was identified in a study of tumor-infiltrating lymphocytes in primary liver carcinoma. The investigators made TCR beta cDNA from roughly 0.45 ug total RNA, using a constant-region primer. Construction of TCR beta libraries relied on three successive nested multiplex PCR rounds employing slightly modified ARM-PCR. Two initial PCR rounds of about 11 cycles each paired TRBV1-TRBV30 forward primers with a C-beta reverse primer. TCRdb re-derived calls from the multiplex PCR reads in MiXCR, one entry per CDR3 protein. Of over 35,000 distinct CDR3 sequences listed, roughly four fifths are singletons. Starting material for RNA and DNA co-extraction consisted of 20-30 mg of unsorted bulk tissue. Patients showed chronic HBV infection and an absence of prior treatment. CDR3 length: 14 residues. In its sample, this clonotype was seen once. Mismatch with germline at one junction end may stem from a read error.

Sequenced material: liver tumor tissue from sampling region 4. Documented subset: tumor region T4, right-lateral pole. This rearrangement joins TRBV12-3 or TRBV12-4 to TRBJ1-1; D is unresolved. The clonotype was recovered from a man aged 35 to 55 with primary liver carcinoma and hepatitis B virus infection. CDR3 sequence reads: CASSSSDTNTEAFF. The CDR3 region has the DNA TGTGCCAGCAGCTCTAGTGATACCAACACTGAAGCCTTCTTT.